The TCR beta chain described here comes from a study of Ad26.COV2.S vaccination and SARS-CoV-2 variants. At the level of the study: The study gave Ad26.COV2.S intramuscularly, once or twice 56 days apart.

The table came from immunoSEQ multiplex PCR; TCRdb's copy has only in-frame clones and leaves some out. The table includes more than 350,000 clones, 75% to 95% detected once. Treatment denoted: some 20 received Ad26.COV2.S at low or high dose, single or two shots; roughly 5 received placebo; per-sample allocation not given. Repertoires come from day 63 after the first vaccine or placebo injection. The CDR3 is 15 amino acids. Trimming removed 8 bases from V and 0 bases from J; junction bases left unmatched: 2. In germline, CDR1 is MNHEY, CDR2 SMNVEV (reference sequence). The chain couples TRBV27 to TRBJ2-1; 12 nucleotides agree with TRBD2. The clonotype originates from a person aged 18-65 years who received the Ad26.COV2.S COVID-19 vaccine or a placebo. This material consisted of peripheral blood, taken in a trial of Ad26.COV2.S vaccine versus placebo. CDR3 nucleotides: TGTGCCAGCCAGGGACTAGCGGGCTCCTACAATGAGCAGTTCTTC. This encodes CASQGLAGSYNEQFF.